This TCR beta chain was observed in a study of graft-versus-host responses after intestinal transplantation. Overall study findings and caveats: Early declines in HvG clones that occurred post-transplant were associated with peak circulating GvH clone levels.

The CDR3 spans 16 residues. The V gene lost 1 base and the J gene lost 0 bases, with 10 bases spanning the gap. CDR1 SGHTA and CDR2 FQGNSA come from the germline V gene. To note about this clone: What it binds is not known.

Here immunoSEQ multiplex PCR was the method, and the copy in TCRdb shows in-frame clones only, minus some. The sample consists of over 100,000 clones, over 85% of them appearing once. The source was unstimulated CD4+ T cells sorted from spleen or lymph node cells, collected before transplant. The genes are TRBV7-2 and TRBJ2-1; D is perhaps TRBD1 or TRBD2 (5 bases each). The clonotype originates from a human donor who was the organ donor for an intestinal transplant. CDR3 sequence: CASSLVGDPSYNEQFF. The CDR3 DNA reads as TGTGCCAGCAGCTTAGTGGGGGACCCCTCCTACAATGAGCAGTTCTTC.